These T cell receptor beta chains were read from a single sample in a study of blood T cell repertoires in COVID-19. Assay used: immunoSEQ multiplex PCR; TCRdb lists only in-frame clones, some missing. This table has 120,000 to 150,000 clones, roughly 84% appearing once. The sample consisted of PBMCs or T cells enriched from blood (not recorded which). The source of these receptors is a woman between 50 and 59 years old who had been exposed to COVID-19. CDR3s include the opening cysteine and the closing phenylalanine or tryptophan. A D gene is named only where the DNA matches it firmly. Size values are once, few and many counts, or a class for expanded clones, and some rows have none.

v_gene	j_gene	len	abundance	d_gene	CDR3nt	CDR3aa
TRBV5-1	TRBJ2-1	15	-	TRBD1	TGCGCCACCAACGGGGGAGGACAGGGGGCTTATGAGCAGTTCTTC	CATNGGGQGAYEQFF
TRBV4-3	TRBJ2-3	17	-	TRBD2	TGCGCCAGCAGCCAAGATCTTACTAGCGGGAGTACAGATACGCAGTATTTT	CASSQDLTSGSTDTQYF
TRBV5-4	TRBJ2-1	16	-	-	TGTGCCAGCAGCTTGGGTGGCGGCGGGACCTACAATGAGCAGTTCTTC	CASSLGGGGTYNEQFF
TRBV13	TRBJ2-3	16	-	TRBD2	TGTGCCAGCAGCTTGACTAGCGGGAGGGCCTTAGATACGCAGTATTTT	CASSLTSGRALDTQYF
TRBV28	TRBJ1-2	12	-	-	TGTGCCAGCAGTGAGATTAGCTATGGCTACACCTTC	CASSEISYGYTF
TRBV13	TRBJ1-2	14	-	TRBD1	TGTGCCAGCAGCTTCGCCAGGGGGAACTATGGCTACACCTTC	CASSFARGNYGYTF
TRBV5-1	TRBJ1-2	14	-	-	TGCGCCAGCAGCTTGGCCGGGGGGAGCTATGGCTACACCTTC	CASSLAGGSYGYTF
TRBV10-3	TRBJ2-4	15	-	TRBD1	TGTGCCATCAGTAGACAGGGGTCAGCCAAAAACATTCAGTACTTC	CAISRQGSAKNIQYF
TRBV11-2	TRBJ2-7	13	-	TRBD2	TGTGCCAGCAGCTTCCGGGAGGGTGACGAGCAGTACTTC	CASSFREGDEQYF
TRBV14	TRBJ1-6	16	-	-	TGTGCCAGCAGCCAAGATTTCGGGGTGCGGAATTCACCCCTCCACTTT	CASSQDFGVRNSPLHF
TRBV12-3/TRBV12-4	TRBJ1-5	12	-	-	TGTGCCAGCAGCCCCCAGGGGCAGCCCCAGCATTTT	CASSPQGQPQHF
TRBV4-1	TRBJ1-1	15	-	-	TGCGCCAGCAGCCAAGATCCCAGGGTTAACACTGAAGCTTTCTTT	CASSQDPRVNTEAFF
TRBV9	TRBJ2-1	16	-	TRBD1	TGTGCCAGCAGCGTAGGAGTCAGGGGGTACAACAATGAGCAGTTCTTC	CASSVGVRGYNNEQFF
TRBV18	TRBJ2-3	16	-	TRBD1	TGTGCCAGCTCACCCAGGACAGGGGGCTTAGGAGATACGCAGTATTTT	CASSPRTGGLGDTQYF
TRBV28	TRBJ1-2	15	-	TRBD1	TGTGCCAGCAGGGTAACACAGGGGGCATACTATGGCTACACCTTC	CASRVTQGAYYGYTF
TRBV10-3	TRBJ2-2	13	-	TRBD2	TGTGCCATCTTCGGGGGGGGCACCGGGGAGCTGTTTTTT	CAIFGGGTGELFF
TRBV6-5	TRBJ2-3	13	-	-	TGTGCCAGCACTGGGGACGGGAGTGAGGCGCAGTATTTT	CASTGDGSEAQYF
TRBV11-1	TRBJ2-3	13	-	TRBD2	TGTGCCAGCAACGGGGAGGGAGCAGATACGCAGTATTTT	CASNGEGADTQYF
TRBV7-8	TRBJ2-7	18	once	TRBD1	TGTGCCAGCAGCCCTCTGGGTCCGGACAGGTTCTCCTCCTACGAGCAGTACTTC	CASSPLGPDRFSSYEQYF
TRBV7-2	TRBJ2-5	14	-	-	TGTGCCAGCAGCTCCCCGGGCAGGGAAGAGACCCAGTACTTC	CASSSPGREETQYF
TRBV11-2	TRBJ1-4	16	-	-	TGTGCCAGCAGCTTAGATCTCTGGGGGGATCTAGAAAAACTGTTTTTT	CASSLDLWGDLEKLFF
TRBV6-4	TRBJ1-2	14	-	-	TGTGCCAGCAGTGACCCACCACGGAACTATGGCTACACCTTC	CASSDPPRNYGYTF
TRBV2	TRBJ2-7	13	-	TRBD2	TGTGCCAGCCAGACTAGCGGTGCCAACGAGCAGTACTTC	CASQTSGANEQYF
TRBV29-1	TRBJ1-2	15	-	-	TGCAGCGTTGATGGAGGGGCCAGGACTAACTATGGCTACACCTTC	CSVDGGARTNYGYTF
TRBV5-1	TRBJ1-2	17	-	TRBD1	TGCGCCAGCAGGAGGGGGACAGGGGGCCAAGCTAACTATGGCTACACCTTC	CASRRGTGGQANYGYTF
TRBV7-2	TRBJ2-7	14	-	-	TGTGCCAGCAGCTCGCCAGGACGGGGCTACGAGCAGTACTTC	CASSSPGRGYEQYF
TRBV7-3	TRBJ2-7	13	-	TRBD1	TGTGCCAGCAGCTCAAGCGCAGGGGGCCCGCAGTACTTC	CASSSSAGGPQYF
TRBV19	TRBJ2-5	15	-	-	TGTGCCAGTAGTGCCAGGGGAGCAAGGCAAGAGACCCAGTACTTC	CASSARGARQETQYF
TRBV5-1	TRBJ2-1	12	few	TRBD2	TGCGCCAGCATGGGGGGGACGAATGAGCAGTTCTTC	CASMGGTNEQFF
TRBV4-1	TRBJ1-4	16	-	-	TGCGCCAGCAGCCAGCTCCAGGGTACAGCTAATGAAAAACTGTTTTTT	CASSQLQGTANEKLFF
TRBV18	TRBJ2-2	16	-	TRBD2	TGTGCCAGCTCACCGCGACTAGCGGGGACCACCGGGGAGCTGTTTTTT	CASSPRLAGTTGELFF
TRBV9	TRBJ2-2	14	-	-	TGTGCCAGCACCAGAACGGGTGTTGCCGGGGAGCTGTTTTTT	CASTRTGVAGELFF
TRBV19	TRBJ2-1	15	-	TRBD2	TGTGCCAGCTCCCCTAGCGGGAGTATAACAAATGAGCAGTTCTTC	CASSPSGSITNEQFF
TRBV4-3	TRBJ2-3	17	-	TRBD2	TGCGCCAGCAGCCAAGAGTCCGGGGCTAGCGGAGTGGGTACGCAGTATTTT	CASSQESGASGVGTQYF
TRBV19	TRBJ2-7	14	few	-	TGTGCCAGTAGTCCCGGGACACCGTTAATTAAGCAGTACTTC	CASSPGTPLIKQYF
TRBV19	TRBJ2-6	16	-	-	TGTGCCAGTACATCAGGGGGAGGCTCTGGGGCCAACGTCCTGACTTTC	CASTSGGGSGANVLTF
TRBV7-8	TRBJ1-1	14	-	-	TGTGCCAGCAGCTTACCGGGTATGAACACTGAAGCTTTCTTT	CASSLPGMNTEAFF
TRBV6-5	TRBJ2-2	15	-	-	TGTGCCAGCAGCCGAGTGACAGCCGACACCGGGGAGCTGTTTTTT	CASSRVTADTGELFF
TRBV4-3	TRBJ2-1	15	-	TRBD2	TGCGCCAGCAGCCAATCTAGCGGGGGGGCGGCTGAGCAGTTCTTC	CASSQSSGGAAEQFF
TRBV10-1	TRBJ2-1	12	-	-	TGCGCCAGCAGCGTACTAGGGAATGAGCAGTTCTTC	CASSVLGNEQFF
TRBV5-4	TRBJ2-7	14	-	-	TGTGCCAGCAGCCTAAGCCGGAGCTCCTACGAGCAGTACTTC	CASSLSRSSYEQYF
TRBV7-9	TRBJ1-4	12	-	-	TGTGCCAGCGCACAGGGCCTGGAAAAACTGTTTTTT	CASAQGLEKLFF
TRBV2	TRBJ2-7	13	-	-	TGTGCCAGCAGTGCCGACAGGTCCTACGAGCAGTACTTC	CASSADRSYEQYF
TRBV6-4	TRBJ2-7	14	-	-	TGTGCCAGCAGCTTTTTCCCCCGCCGGGACGAGCAGTACTTC	CASSFFPRRDEQYF
TRBV5-1	TRBJ2-3	15	-	TRBD2	TGCGCCAGCAGGCTGACTAGCGGGATTCGGAATACGCAGTATTTT	CASRLTSGIRNTQYF
TRBV11-3	TRBJ2-2	13	-	-	TGTGCCAGCAGCAGGCGGGGCACCGGGGAGCTGTTTTTT	CASSRRGTGELFF
TRBV11-2	TRBJ1-1	14	medium-sized	TRBD1	TGTGCCAGCAGCGCCGGACAGGGAGGGACTGAAGCTTTCTTT	CASSAGQGGTEAFF
TRBV29-1	TRBJ2-2	13	once	TRBD1	TGCAGCTCAGGGGGCGCGAACACCGGGGAGCTGTTTTTT	CSSGGANTGELFF
TRBV10-2	TRBJ1-6	14	-	-	TGCGCCAGCACGGGGGTGGATGATAATTCACCCCTCCACTTT	CASTGVDDNSPLHF
TRBV5-6	TRBJ1-5	15	-	TRBD1	TGTGCCAGCAGCCCTGCCGGGACAGGGAATCAGCCCCAGCATTTT	CASSPAGTGNQPQHF
TRBV6-5	TRBJ1-5	12	-	-	TGTGCCAGCGGCGGGGGGAGTCAGCCCCAGCATTTT	CASGGGSQPQHF
TRBV7-9	TRBJ1-6	16	-	TRBD1	TGTGCCAGCAGTCAGAAGGGGGCGGTTTGGAATTCACCCCTCCACTTT	CASSQKGAVWNSPLHF
TRBV9	TRBJ1-1	14	-	-	TGTGCCAGCAGCGGCGGAGGGGTAGACACTGAAGCTTTCTTT	CASSGGGVDTEAFF
TRBV5-6	TRBJ1-1	12	once	-	TGTGCCAGCAGCTTGGCGGAGGGACAAGCTTTCTTT	CASSLAEGQAFF
TRBV2	TRBJ1-2	13	-	-	TGTGCCAGCAGGGGGCGGCCAAACTATGGCTACACCTTC	CASRGRPNYGYTF
TRBV7-2	TRBJ1-1	14	-	TRBD1	TGTGCCAGCAGGACCGGGACAGTGAACACTGAAGCTTTCTTT	CASRTGTVNTEAFF